The text below deals with one T cell receptor beta chain. This clonotype was counted a few times. Its recognized antigen is unknown. No clone much larger than this one lies a single base away; base qualities are absent. This sample stems from a study of T cell repertoires in cytomegalovirus infection (dated by TCRdb to the late 2010s). Notes on the research overall: Donor HLA type was relevant to the analysis, because carriage of CMV infection together with the matching HLA type was indicated by public TCR beta signatures.

Sequencing instrument: Illumina HiSeq 1500. The public sequencing data were trimmed at Q25 with fastp and processed into clonotypes with MiXCR by TCRdb, which kept only in-frame beta chains. Merged by CDR3 protein, the rows form single entries marked with the most common genes and DNA. The sample table records around 450,000 distinct CDR3 sequences; roughly 30% of these occur just once. The ten largest clones represent approximately 13% of the sample. V and J are trimmed by 0 bases and 13 bases, and the gene matches miss 2 bases of the junction. The CDR3, cysteine through phenylalanine, is 12 amino acids long. Only the CDR3 region is kept as DNA, spanning 36 bases read in frame from base 1. In the germline V gene, CDR1 corresponds to SGHVS and CDR2 to FNYEAQ. Here is what the overall study found, with its caveats: Cumulative frequency of public TCR beta family members discriminated carriers of CMV infection plus the relevant HLA type in this cohort and an independent roughly 320-donor cohort. The ex vivo response was dominated by HLA-C-restricted CMV-specific TCR beta clonotypes, which also provided the single most frequent clonotype in two of eight donors.

Material for sequencing was PBMCs. This receptor was identified in a human donor in good health (CMV status not recorded). Some clones in this sample may be carry-over from other donors' samples. The rearrangement joined TRBV7-6 to TRBJ2-1; 8 central nucleotides agree with TRBD2. The nucleotides read TGTGCCAGCAGCTTAGCTAGCGGGGCACAGTTCTTC. It is translated as CASSLASGAQFF.